Listed below are T cell receptor beta chains from one sample, sequenced in a study of shared clonotypes between healthy human individuals. Libraries were prepared by immunoSEQ multiplex PCR; TCRdb keeps only in-frame clonotypes and omits some of them. The table has roughly 2.1 million clones, 85% to 95% seen once. The sample taken for sequencing was naive CD8+ T cells from PBMCs. Receptors were obtained from a man aged 18 to 30 in good health. Some clones in this sample may be carry-over from other donors' samples. Both conserved end residues are part of each CDR3. The D gene is left open where the match is weak. Not all rows give a size; the values are once, few, many and, for expanded clones, a class.

clone_size	v_call	j_call	d_call	cdr3_aa	cdr3_nt
once	TRBV5-1	TRBJ1-1	NA	CASSPPGGTEAFF	TGCGCCAGCAGCCCTCCCGGGGGAACTGAAGCTTTCTTT
NA	TRBV5-6	TRBJ1-2	NA	CASSLEQQIYGYTF	TGTGCCAGCAGCTTGGAACAGCAGATCTATGGCTACACCTTC
NA	TRBV4-3	TRBJ2-1	TRBD2	CASSQEYEREGPHEQFF	TGCGCCAGCAGCCAAGAGTATGAGCGGGAGGGCCCTCATGAGCAGTTCTTC
NA	TRBV5-4	TRBJ1-1	NA	CASSLGGNTEAFF	TGTGCCAGCAGCTTGGGCGGGAACACTGAAGCTTTCTTT
NA	TRBV5-8	TRBJ2-1	NA	CASSPGLSDNEQFF	TGTGCCAGCAGCCCAGGACTGTCCGACAATGAGCAGTTCTTC
NA	TRBV28	TRBJ2-2	NA	CASSLQGNTGELFF	TGTGCCAGCAGTCTCCAGGGGAACACCGGGGAGCTGTTTTTT
NA	TRBV7-6	TRBJ1-3	NA	CASSLDPTATINTIYF	TGTGCCAGCAGCTTAGACCCGACAGCGACGATAAACACCATATATTTT
NA	TRBV6-5	TRBJ2-3	TRBD1	CASSPYRGLDTQYF	TGTGCCAGCAGTCCGTACAGGGGGCTGGATACGCAGTATTTT
NA	TRBV5-1	TRBJ2-7	TRBD1	CASSLGQGSYEQYF	TGCGCCAGCAGCTTGGGACAGGGCTCCTACGAGCAGTACTTC
NA	TRBV6-1	TRBJ2-2	NA	CAGSGPFLKTGELFF	TGTGCCGGGAGCGGTCCTTTCTTAAAAACCGGGGAGCTGTTTTTT
NA	TRBV9	TRBJ1-1	TRBD1	CASSVANRGNTEAFF	TGTGCCAGCAGCGTAGCGAACAGGGGGAACACTGAAGCTTTCTTT
NA	TRBV19	TRBJ2-2	NA	CASSIRHKTRKVTGELFF	TGTGCCAGTAGTATACGACACAAGACTAGAAAGGTCACCGGGGAGCTGTTTTTT
NA	TRBV4-3	TRBJ2-1	NA	CASSPTLDWREQFF	TGCGCCAGCAGCCCTACCCTAGATTGGAGGGAGCAGTTCTTC
NA	TRBV7-9	TRBJ2-1	TRBD2	CASSLTSGTNNEQFF	TGTGCCAGCAGCTTAACTAGCGGGACTAACAATGAGCAGTTCTTC
NA	TRBV5-1	TRBJ2-1	TRBD2	CASSYIAGEQFF	TGCGCCAGCAGCTACATAGCGGGAGAGCAGTTCTTC
NA	TRBV7-9	TRBJ2-3	TRBD1	CASSLAMWDRSTDTQYF	TGTGCCAGCAGCTTAGCGATGTGGGACAGAAGCACAGATACGCAGTATTTT
NA	TRBV28	TRBJ2-5	NA	CASSPKRPSQETQYF	TGTGCCAGCAGTCCAAAACGACCGTCGCAAGAGACCCAGTACTTC
NA	TRBV9	TRBJ2-1	NA	CASSALGAYNEQFF	TGTGCCAGCAGCGCTCTCGGAGCCTACAATGAGCAGTTCTTC
once	TRBV29-1	TRBJ2-1	NA	CSVEEGGDEQFF	TGCAGCGTTGAAGAAGGGGGAGATGAGCAGTTCTTC
NA	TRBV27	TRBJ2-5	TRBD1	CASSEDRTQETQYF	TGTGCCAGCAGCGAGGACAGGACTCAAGAGACCCAGTACTTC
NA	TRBV14	TRBJ2-6	NA	CASSQTRDKSSGANVLTF	TGTGCCAGCAGCCAGACCCGGGACAAGAGCTCTGGGGCCAACGTCCTGACTTTC
NA	TRBV9	TRBJ2-3	TRBD2	CASSPLAGGPTDTQYF	TGTGCCAGCAGCCCCCTAGCGGGAGGGCCGACAGATACGCAGTATTTT
NA	TRBV4-1	TRBJ2-5	NA	CASSQVGRQETQYF	TGCGCCAGCAGCCAAGTGGGCAGACAAGAGACCCAGTACTTC
NA	TRBV28	TRBJ1-2	NA	CASSLYGGGGYTF	TGTGCCAGCAGTTTATACGGGGGAGGAGGCTACACCTTC
NA	TRBV9	TRBJ2-7	TRBD1	CASSGRDRGPYEQYF	TGTGCCAGCAGCGGCCGGGACAGGGGGCCCTACGAGCAGTACTTC
NA	TRBV6-1	TRBJ2-1	TRBD2	CASTTSGGRYNEQFF	TGTGCCAGCACGACTAGCGGGGGAAGATACAATGAGCAGTTCTTC
NA	TRBV6-5	TRBJ1-5	TRBD1	CASRADRGQPQHF	TGTGCCAGCAGAGCGGACAGGGGCCAGCCCCAGCATTTT
NA	TRBV10-2	TRBJ2-3	NA	CASSVLHGGTDTQYF	TGCGCCAGCAGTGTCCTCCACGGGGGCACAGATACGCAGTATTTT
NA	TRBV7-7	TRBJ2-1	NA	CASSPGQTTYNEQFF	TGTGCCAGCAGCCCCGGACAGACAACCTACAATGAGCAGTTCTTC
NA	TRBV28	TRBJ2-3	TRBD1	CASSPETGTVTDTQYF	TGTGCCAGCAGTCCCGAGACCGGGACAGTCACAGATACGCAGTATTTT
NA	TRBV7-9	TRBJ1-1	NA	CASSRMPGVLNTEAFF	TGTGCCAGCAGCCGCATGCCCGGGGTACTGAACACTGAAGCTTTCTTT
once	TRBV27	TRBJ2-7	NA	CASSGAGYFHEQYF	TGTGCCAGCAGTGGGGCGGGCTATTTTCACGAGCAGTACTTC
NA	TRBV27	TRBJ1-2	NA	CASSFHMDPNYSYTF	TGTGCCAGCAGTTTCCACATGGATCCCAACTATAGCTACACCTTC
NA	TRBV6-1	TRBJ2-2	NA	CASSEKRRGVITGELFF	TGTGCCAGCAGTGAAAAGCGGAGGGGAGTCATCACCGGGGAGCTGTTTTTT
NA	TRBV6-6	TRBJ2-7	NA	CASSYAGRDEQYF	TGTGCCAGCAGTTACGCAGGGCGGGACGAGCAGTACTTC
NA	TRBV2	TRBJ2-7	NA	CASNGYWGYEQYF	TGTGCCAGCAACGGTTACTGGGGCTACGAGCAGTACTTC
NA	TRBV6-5	TRBJ2-1	NA	CASSKTRGSYNEQFF	TGTGCCAGCAGCAAAACTAGGGGATCCTACAATGAGCAGTTCTTC
NA	TRBV4-1	TRBJ1-2	NA	CASSLRPGGHGYTF	TGCGCCAGCAGCCTCCGGCCTGGGGGGCATGGCTACACCTTC
NA	TRBV28	TRBJ2-1	TRBD2	CASSSNIRTSASYNEQFF	TGTGCCAGCAGTTCAAACATAAGGACTAGCGCGTCCTACAATGAGCAGTTCTTC
NA	TRBV9	TRBJ1-1	NA	CASSVHAGPTEAFF	TGTGCCAGCAGCGTACATGCAGGGCCCACTGAAGCTTTCTTT
NA	TRBV11-2	TRBJ1-2	TRBD1	CASSSPGGSYGYTF	TGTGCCAGCAGTTCGCCAGGGGGATCCTATGGCTACACCTTC